Below, 19 T cell receptor beta chains from the same sample are listed, as sequenced in a study of T-cell reconstitution after alpha-beta-depleted transplantation in children. Preparing the TCRbeta library involved the use of unique molecular identifiers. One entry per CDR3 protein, called by TCRdb with MiXCR from the PCR reads. The sample yields some 550,000 distinct CDR3 sequences, about 17% seen once. The specimen was PBMCs from the stem cell graft donor, collected from the stem cell graft. All receptors derive from a human donor who donated a stem cell graft to a child with acute lymphoblastic leukemia.

In DNA, the CDR3 is TGTGCCACCAGGACGGGACAGGGCATACATGGCTACACCTTC. This codes for CATRTGQGIHGYTF. This sequence joins TRBV15 and TRBJ1-2, with 9 bases aligning to TRBD1. V gave up 6 bases and J gave up 6 bases; unmatched junction bases: 8. The CDR3 has 14 amino acids. The germline CDR1 and CDR2 sequences are LNHNV and YYDKDF (reference sequence).

This clonotype was counted a few times. In DNA form, the CDR3 reads TGTGCCAGCAGTTTCTCTCGGGGACAGGGGTTTGGTTCACCCCTCCACTTT. It codes for CASSFSRGQGFGSPLHF. The gene calls are TRBV12-3 or TRBV12-4 and TRBJ1-6; TRBD1 matches at 10 bases. The CDR3 sequence is 17 residues long. Trimming removed 3 bases from V and 9 bases from J; junction bases left unmatched: 11.

V and J are TRBV5-1 and TRBJ2-7; 12 bases are a match to TRBD1. V shed 4 bases, J shed 5 bases, and the junction held 4 bases outside the gene matches. The germline gives CDR1 SGHRS, CDR2 YFSETQ. This CDR3 is built from 14 residues. CDR3 nucleotides: TGCGCCAGCAGCACGGGACAGGGGGCGAACGAGCAGTACTTC. This encodes CASSTGQGANEQYF. The complete variable domain, with remaining parts taken from reference TRBV5-1 and TRBJ2-7, reads KAGVTQTPRYLIKTRGQQVTLSCSPISGHRSVSWYQQTPGQGLQFLFEYFSETQRNKGNFPGRFSGRQFSNSRSEMNVSTLELGDSALYLCASSTGQGANEQYFGPGTRLTVT.

This clonotype was seen only a few times. The V gene is TRBV15, the J gene TRBJ2-1; weak D call: TRBD2 (5 bases). V dropped 0 bases and J dropped 10 bases, with 19 bases sitting between them. Germline V gene lookup returns CDR1 LNHNV and CDR2 YYDKDF (reference sequence). This CDR3 is 16 amino acids long. The CDR3, as DNA: TGTGCCACCAGCAGAGATGTCGTAGGCGGCCCGGGGGAGCAGTTCTTC. This encodes CATSRDVVGGPGEQFF.

Only a few counts were recorded for this clonotype. The rearrangement links TRBV24-1 to TRBJ2-1; D assignment may be TRBD1 or TRBD2 (6 bases each). CDR1 is KGHDR, CDR2 SFDVKD, per germline. V was pared by 0 bases and J by 10 bases, with 12 bases between. The CDR3 covers 14 residues. The CDR3 sequence is CATSDLGPGAEQFF. The CDR3 coding sequence is TGTGCCACCAGTGATTTGGGTCCGGGGGCAGAGCAGTTCTTC.

Details on this clonotype: The junction departs from the called germline gene at one end, perhaps through a read error. V is TRBV20-1 and J is TRBJ2-7; possibly TRBD2 for D (6 bases). The CDR3 is 11 residues long. Per germline, CDR1 DFQATT and CDR2 SNEGSKA (reference sequence). Here the CDR3 reads CSASVEFGGVF. Written as DNA, the CDR3 is TGCAGTGCTAGTGTGGAGTTCGGCGGGGTTTTC.

A few counts support this clonotype. This chain links TRBV4-2 with TRBJ2-7; D is perhaps TRBD1 or TRBD2 (5 bases each). The V gene's germline CDR1 is LGHNA and CDR2 YNFKEQ. V gave up 3 bases and J gave up 6 bases, with 15 bases separating them. The CDR3 extends over 14 amino acids. The CDR3 spells CASSHASNGAEQYF. As DNA, the CDR3 is TGTGCCAGCAGCCATGCTAGTAACGGGGCCGAGCAGTACTTC.

The chain is built from TRBV19 and TRBJ1-1, with D tentatively TRBD1 (5 bases). Germline V gives CDR1 LNHDA, CDR2 SQIVND (reference sequence). The CDR3 has 13 residues. Trimming removed 0 bases at V and 4 bases at J, with 6 bases between. The DNA of the CDR3 is TGTGCCAGTAGTATAGAAGGGGCCACTGAAGCTTTCTTT. Translated: CASSIEGATEAFF.

This clonotype came up a few times. The chain carries TRBV7-8 and TRBJ2-7; 7 bases map to TRBD1. The V segment lost 1 base and the J segment 1 base; nucleotides outside the gene matches: 4. This CDR3 has 15 residues. CDR1 and CDR2 (germline): SGHVS, FQNEAQ. The CDR3 DNA reads as TGTGCCAGCAGCTTAGGGACAGGTGTTTCCTACGAGCAGTACTTC. Translating gives CASSLGTGVSYEQYF.

In its sample, this clonotype was seen a few times. This chain uses TRBV20-1 with TRBJ2-3; D call uncertain. Trimming removed 8 bases from V and 2 bases from J, with 11 bases in between. The CDR3 totals 12 residues. The germline CDR1 and CDR2 sequences are DFQATT and SNEGSKA (reference sequence). The CDR3 is CSTIKVTDTQYF. CDR3 DNA: TGCAGTACTATTAAGGTCACAGATACGCAGTATTTT.

This clonotype was counted only a few times. The chain combines TRBV20-1 with TRBJ1-1; D perhaps matches TRBD1 (5 bases). CDR3 length: 13 residues. The V end was cut by 5 bases, the J end by 0 bases, with 10 bases between. CDR1 is DFQATT, CDR2 SNEGSKA, per germline (reference sequence). CDR3 sequence reads: CSAPGAVNTEAFF. Written as DNA, the CDR3 is TGCAGTGCTCCTGGGGCAGTGAACACTGAAGCTTTCTTT.

The DNA of the CDR3 is TGTGCCAGCAGCTGGGGGAAAGATACGCAGTATTTT. Protein sequence: CASSWGKDTQYF. J is TRBJ2-3 and V is TRBV5-5; the D call may be TRBD1 or TRBD2 (5 bases each). With 3 bases removed from V and 5 bases from J, the gap between germline ends came to 7 bases. The CDR3 consists of 12 residues. The germline CDR1 and CDR2 sequences are SGHKS and YYEKEE (reference sequence).

This clonotype was counted at least ten times. The chain carries TRBV5-6 and TRBJ2-1, with 7 bases lining up with TRBD2. The CDR3 extends over 16 amino acids. The germline V gene encodes CDR1 SGHDT and CDR2 YYEEEE. Germline trimming cut 2 bases from V and 0 bases from J; bases unmatched to any gene: 5. CDR3 protein: CASSLLAQSSYNEQFF. Here the CDR3 DNA reads TGTGCCAGCAGCTTACTAGCGCAGAGCTCCTACAATGAGCAGTTCTTC.

This clonotype was observed once. The chain recombines TRBV11-2 with TRBJ2-3; 8 bases fit TRBD1. With 5 bases clipped from V and 2 bases from J, the junction kept 12 bases outside the gene matches. This CDR3 is built from 17 residues. Germline CDR1 SGHAT, CDR2 FQNNGV. Written as DNA, the CDR3 is TGTGCCAGCAGCATTGTCTGGACAGGGCCCTCCACAGATACGCAGTATTTT. This sequence encodes CASSIVWTGPSTDTQYF.

This clonotype has a handful of counts. The V and J genes are TRBV7-6 and TRBJ2-5, with D perhaps given as TRBD1 or TRBD2 (5 bases each). Trimming removed 1 base at V and 3 bases at J, with 9 bases between. The length of the CDR3 is 14 residues. Germline-derived CDR1 and CDR2 are SGHVS and FNYEAQ. The CDR3 nucleotides are TGTGCCAGCAGCTTAGTGATGGGGGAAGAGACCCAGTACTTC. Amino acids: CASSLVMGEETQYF.

The chain uses TRBV12-3 or TRBV12-4 and TRBJ1-2; TRBD1 matches at 7 bases. The CDR3 consists of 14 residues. V shed 5 bases and J 3 bases; nucleotides not matched to a gene: 6. CDR3 region: CASSAMTGYYGYTF. The CDR3 region has the DNA TGTGCCAGCAGTGCCATGACAGGGTACTATGGCTACACCTTC.

This rearrangement joins TRBV2 to TRBJ1-2; D uncertain. V was trimmed by 4 bases and J by 10 bases, leaving 22 bases between them. The germline CDR1 and CDR2 sequences are SNHLY and FYNNEI. The CDR3 runs 15 residues. In DNA, the CDR3 is TGTGCCAGCAGTGGAGAGGACCCATTACAACGTGACTACACCTTC. Amino acid sequence: CASSGEDPLQRDYTF.

In this sample, this clonotype turned up a few times. Sequence at one end of the junction differs from germline and may be a read error. This rearrangement joins TRBV2 to TRBJ2-1; 14 bases align to TRBD2. The CDR3 totals 15 residues. Germline lookup yields CDR1 SNHLY and CDR2 FYNNEI. The CDR3 sequence: CASSEGLAGGPFHPF. The CDR3 DNA is TGTGCCAGCAGTGAAGGACTAGCGGGAGGGCCTTTTCATCCCTTC.

This clonotype occurred a few times. The chain is built from TRBV15 and TRBJ2-7; D perhaps matches TRBD1 (6 bases). Germline loops: CDR1 LNHNV, CDR2 YYDKDF (reference sequence). V lost 3 bases and J lost 7, with 16 bases in between. This CDR3 has 14 amino acids. The CDR3 sequence: CATSRPGHRGEQYF. The CDR3 DNA reads as TGTGCCACCAGCAGGCCGGGACACCGAGGGGAGCAGTACTTC.